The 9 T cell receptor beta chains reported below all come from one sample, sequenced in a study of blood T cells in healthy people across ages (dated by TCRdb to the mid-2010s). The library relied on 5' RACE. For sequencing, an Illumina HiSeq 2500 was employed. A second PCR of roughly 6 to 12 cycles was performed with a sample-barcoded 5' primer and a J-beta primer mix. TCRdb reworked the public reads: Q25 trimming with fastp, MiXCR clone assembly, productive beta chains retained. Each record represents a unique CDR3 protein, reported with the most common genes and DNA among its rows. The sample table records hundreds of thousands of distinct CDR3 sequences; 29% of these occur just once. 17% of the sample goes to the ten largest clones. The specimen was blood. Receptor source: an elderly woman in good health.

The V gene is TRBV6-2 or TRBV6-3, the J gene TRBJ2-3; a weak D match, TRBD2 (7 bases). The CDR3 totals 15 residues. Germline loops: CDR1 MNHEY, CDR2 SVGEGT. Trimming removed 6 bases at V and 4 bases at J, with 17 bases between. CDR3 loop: CASRPDGGRADTQYF. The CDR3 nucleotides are TGTGCCAGCAGACCAGACGGGGGGCGAGCAGATACGCAGTATTTT.

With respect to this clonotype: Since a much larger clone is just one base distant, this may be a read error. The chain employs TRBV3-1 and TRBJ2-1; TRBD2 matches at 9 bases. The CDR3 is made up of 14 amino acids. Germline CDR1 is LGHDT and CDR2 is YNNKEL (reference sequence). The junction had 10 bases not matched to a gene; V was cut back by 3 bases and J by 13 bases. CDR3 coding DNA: TGTGCCAGCAGCCATAGCGGGAGTCAAGAGACCCAGTTCTTC. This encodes CASSHSGSQETQFF.

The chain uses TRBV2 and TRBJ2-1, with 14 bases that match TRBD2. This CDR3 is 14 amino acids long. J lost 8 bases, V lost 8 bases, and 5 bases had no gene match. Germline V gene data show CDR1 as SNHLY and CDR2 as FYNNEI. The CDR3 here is CASRGLAGVDEQFF. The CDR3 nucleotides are TGTGCCAGCCGGGGACTAGCGGGGGTGGATGAGCAGTTCTTC.

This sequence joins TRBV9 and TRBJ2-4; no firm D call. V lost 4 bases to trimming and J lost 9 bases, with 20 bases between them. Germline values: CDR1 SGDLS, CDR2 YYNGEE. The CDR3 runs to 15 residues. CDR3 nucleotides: TGTGCCAGCAGCTCCCGGACCAATACACGGAGCATTCAGTACTTC. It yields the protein CASSSRTNTRSIQYF. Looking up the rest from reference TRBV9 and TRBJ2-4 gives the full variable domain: DSGVTQTPKHLITATGQRVTLRCSPRSGDLSVYWYQQSLDQGLQFLIQYYNGEERAKGNILERFSAQQFPDLHSELNLSSLELGDSALYFCASSSRTNTRSIQYFGAGTRLSVL.

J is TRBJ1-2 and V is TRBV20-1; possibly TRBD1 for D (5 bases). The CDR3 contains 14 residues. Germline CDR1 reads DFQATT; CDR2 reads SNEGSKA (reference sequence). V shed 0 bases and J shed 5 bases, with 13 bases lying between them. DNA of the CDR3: TGCAGTGCTAGAGATCGGGGCGGAGCGTATGGCTACACCTTC. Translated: CSARDRGGAYGYTF.

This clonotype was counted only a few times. CDR3 sequence: CASSVGGPYNYGYTF. CDR3 DNA: TGTGCCAGCAGCGTAGGGGGACCGTATAACTATGGCTACACCTTC. The chain has TRBV9 and TRBJ1-2, with D possibly TRBD1 on 5 matching bases. V lost 0 bases to trimming and J lost 1 base, with 10 bases between them. The CDR3 is 15 amino acids. Germline assignment: CDR1 SGDLS and CDR2 YYNGEE.

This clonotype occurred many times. CDR3 in amino acids: CASSPTVQGEKLFF. The DNA for the CDR3 is TGTGCCAGCAGCCCAACTGTTCAAGGGGAAAAACTGTTTTTT. The chain has TRBV7-9 and TRBJ1-4; no firm D call. This CDR3 is built from 14 residues. The V gene's germline CDR1 is SEHNR and CDR2 FQNEAQ (reference sequence). Between the trimmed V and J ends, which lost 5 bases and 8 bases, there was a span of 15 bases.

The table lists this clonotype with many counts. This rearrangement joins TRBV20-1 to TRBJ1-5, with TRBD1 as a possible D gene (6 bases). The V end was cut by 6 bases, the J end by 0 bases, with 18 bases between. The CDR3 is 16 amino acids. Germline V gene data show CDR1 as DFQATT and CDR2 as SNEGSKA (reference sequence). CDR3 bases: TGCAGTGCCCGAACCGGGGGCGCGGGTAGCAATCAGCCCCAGCATTTT. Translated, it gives CSARTGGAGSNQPQHF.

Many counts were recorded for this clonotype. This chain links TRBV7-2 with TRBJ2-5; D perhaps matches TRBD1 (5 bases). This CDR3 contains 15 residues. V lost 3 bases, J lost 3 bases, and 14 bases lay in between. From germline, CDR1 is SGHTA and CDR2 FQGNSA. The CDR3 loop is CASSFEIRQKETQYF. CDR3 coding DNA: TGTGCCAGCAGCTTTGAAATTAGACAGAAAGAGACCCAGTACTTC.